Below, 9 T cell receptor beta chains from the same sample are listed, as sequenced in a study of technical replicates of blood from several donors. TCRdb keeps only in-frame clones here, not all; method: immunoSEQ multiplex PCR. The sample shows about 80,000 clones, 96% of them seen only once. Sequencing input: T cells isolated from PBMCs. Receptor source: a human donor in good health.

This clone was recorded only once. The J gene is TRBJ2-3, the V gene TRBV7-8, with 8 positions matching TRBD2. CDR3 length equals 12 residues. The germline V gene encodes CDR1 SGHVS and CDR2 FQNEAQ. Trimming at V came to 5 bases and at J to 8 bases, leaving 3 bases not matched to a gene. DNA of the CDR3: TGTGCCAGCAGCCCCCGGGGGGGTACGCAGTATTTT. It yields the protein CASSPRGGTQYF.

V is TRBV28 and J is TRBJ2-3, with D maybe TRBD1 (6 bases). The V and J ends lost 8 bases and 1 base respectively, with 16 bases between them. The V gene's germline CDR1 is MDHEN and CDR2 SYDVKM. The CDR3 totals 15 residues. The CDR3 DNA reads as TGTGCCAGCTCCTATCTGGGGGCGGGCACAGATACGCAGTATTTT. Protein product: CASSYLGAGTDTQYF.

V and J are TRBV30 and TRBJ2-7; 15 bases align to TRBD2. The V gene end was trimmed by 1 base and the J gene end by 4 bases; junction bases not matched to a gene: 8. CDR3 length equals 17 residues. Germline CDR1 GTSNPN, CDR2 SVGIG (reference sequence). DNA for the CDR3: TGTGCCTGGAGTGCAACCCGGACTAGCGGGAGGGCTTACGAGCAGTACTTC. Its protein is CAWSATRTSGRAYEQYF.

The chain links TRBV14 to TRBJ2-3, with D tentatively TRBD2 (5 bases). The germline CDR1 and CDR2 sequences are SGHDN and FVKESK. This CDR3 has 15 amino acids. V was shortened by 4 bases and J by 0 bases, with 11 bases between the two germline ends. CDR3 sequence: CASSPPGGSTDTQYF. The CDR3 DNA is TGTGCCAGCAGCCCTCCGGGCGGGAGCACAGATACGCAGTATTTT.

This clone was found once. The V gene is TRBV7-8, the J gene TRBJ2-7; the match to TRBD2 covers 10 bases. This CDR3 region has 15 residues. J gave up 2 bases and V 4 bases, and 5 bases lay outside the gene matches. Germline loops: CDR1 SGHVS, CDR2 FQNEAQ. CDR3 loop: CASSSGLAVTYEQYF. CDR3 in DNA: TGTGCCAGCAGCTCCGGACTAGCGGTAACCTACGAGCAGTACTTC.

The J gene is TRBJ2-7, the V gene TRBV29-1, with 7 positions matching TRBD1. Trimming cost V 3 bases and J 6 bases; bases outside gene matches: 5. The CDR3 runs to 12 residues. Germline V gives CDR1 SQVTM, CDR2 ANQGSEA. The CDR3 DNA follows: TGCAGCGTTGAGGGACAGCTGGGCGAGCAGTACTTC. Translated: CSVEGQLGEQYF.

The chain's CDR3 is CAWSVGGKYTDTQYF. The DNA of the CDR3 is TGTGCCTGGAGTGTAGGCGGGAAGTATACAGATACGCAGTATTTT. This chain connects TRBV30 to TRBJ2-3; a weak D match, TRBD2 (6 bases). V shed 0 bases and J shed 3 bases, with 13 bases lying between them. Looked up from germline, CDR1 is GTSNPN and CDR2 is SVGIG (reference sequence). The CDR3 contains 15 residues.

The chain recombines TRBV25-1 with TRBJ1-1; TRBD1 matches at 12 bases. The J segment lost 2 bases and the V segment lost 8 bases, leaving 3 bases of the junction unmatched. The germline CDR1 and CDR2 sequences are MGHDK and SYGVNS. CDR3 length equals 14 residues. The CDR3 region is CASGGTGGNTEAFF. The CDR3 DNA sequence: TGTGCCAGCGGGGGGACAGGGGGCAACACTGAAGCTTTCTTT.

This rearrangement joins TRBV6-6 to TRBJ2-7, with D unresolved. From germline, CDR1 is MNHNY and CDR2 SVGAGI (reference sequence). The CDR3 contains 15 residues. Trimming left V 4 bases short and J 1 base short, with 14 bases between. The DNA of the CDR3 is TGTGCCAGCAGTTCGCACCCAGGTGGGTCCTACGAGCAGTACTTC. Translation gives CASSSHPGGSYEQYF.